The present TCR beta chain was sequenced within a study of cytomegalovirus exposure and HLA in healthy donors. With 60 Vbeta and 13 Jbeta primers, the PCR was carried out. Data came from immunoSEQ multiplex PCR; TCRdb stores just in-frame clones and leaves some out. The sample includes about 52,000 clones, around 50% of them seen just once. This CDR3 has 13 amino acids. Trimming removed 6 bases at V and 2 bases at J, with 7 bases between. Per the germline V gene, CDR1 is MNHEY and CDR2 is SMNVEV (reference sequence). General observations from the study: V segments that were indistinguishable, TRBV6-2 and TRBV6-3 among them, were omitted from analysis. The study recorded some 160 TCR beta chains that were cytomegalovirus-associated.

As concerns this clone: Its antigen is still unknown.

This chain uses TRBV27 with TRBJ2-2, with D unclear. Sequencing was carried out using PBMCs. The source of this sequence is a human donor in good health. The chain's CDR3 is CASRSTNTGELFF. The CDR3 region has the DNA TGTGCCAGCAGAAGCACCAACACCGGGGAGCTGTTTTTT.